This is a list of T cell receptor beta chains from one sample in a study of T cells after yellow fever vaccination. TCRdb reanalysed the 5' RACE reads using MiXCR and keeps one entry per CDR3 protein. The sample holds a few hundred thousand distinct CDR3 sequences, 10% to 15% seen once. The sequenced sample was CD4+ T cells sorted from PBMCs, obtained 45 days after the yellow fever booster vaccination. All receptors derive from a man aged 25-45 years who received the YFV17D yellow fever vaccine. Both conserved end residues are part of each CDR3. The order of the fields is V gene, clone size, J gene, D gene, CDR3 DNA, CDR3 protein. The D gene is left open where the match is weak. Clone size is stated in some rows and not others, as once, few, many or a class when expanded.

TRBV11-2	-	TRBJ2-1	-	TGTGCCAGCAGCTTAGCTACTGGATACTACAATGAGCAGTTCTTC	CASSLATGYYNEQFF
TRBV12-3/TRBV12-4	few	TRBJ2-7	-	TGTGCCAGCAGTTTAGGTTCGACGGTCTACGAGCAGTACTTC	CASSLGSTVYEQYF
TRBV7-3	-	TRBJ2-3	-	TGTGCCAGCAGCCCCGCGGGTGGAGGGCCTAATACGCAGTATTTT	CASSPAGGGPNTQYF
TRBV29-1	-	TRBJ2-2	-	TGCAGCGTTTCGTCGGGCAGCTCCTTTAACACCGGGGAGCTGTTTTTT	CSVSSGSSFNTGELFF
TRBV18	-	TRBJ2-2	TRBD2	TGTGCCAGCTCAACGCGGCTAGCGGGAGGGCCCGCCGGGGAGCTGTTTTTT	CASSTRLAGGPAGELFF
TRBV7-9	-	TRBJ1-5	TRBD1	TGTGCCAGCAGCCCTGGGACAGGGGGCAATCAGCCCCAGCATTTT	CASSPGTGGNQPQHF
TRBV7-9	few	TRBJ2-2	TRBD1	TGTGCCGCCCCGGGACAGGGCGCCCCCGGGGAGCTGTTTTTT	CAAPGQGAPGELFF
TRBV4-3	-	TRBJ2-5	TRBD2	TGCGCCAGCAGCCAACTAGCGGGAGGAGGTGCTGAGACCCAGTACTTC	CASSQLAGGGAETQYF
TRBV5-1	-	TRBJ2-7	-	TGCGCCAGCAGCGGCCTTTTGCGGGACCACTACGAGCAGTACTTC	CASSGLLRDHYEQYF
TRBV10-1	few	TRBJ1-5	-	TGCGCCAGCAGCGCCGCGAGCAATCAGCCCCAGCATTTT	CASSAASNQPQHF